The present entry profiles one T cell receptor beta chain with its context. The antigen is undetermined. The data originate from a study of cytomegalovirus exposure and HLA in healthy donors. Study-wide results and caveats: Per published reports, the classifier diagnosed cytomegalovirus status with high specificity and sensitivity. Another analysis was done later, and it associated over 15,000 TCR beta sequences with HLA alleles at 0.05 false discovery rate.

With 7 bases clipped from V and 2 bases from J, the junction kept 6 bases outside the gene matches. This CDR3 has 14 residues. Germline-derived CDR1 and CDR2 are SGHNT and YYREEE (reference sequence). The PCR had 60 Vbeta and 13 Jbeta primers. This table comes from immunoSEQ multiplex PCR, and its TCRdb copy is limited to in-frame clones, with some not included. The data show 210,000 or so clones, with just under 80% seen just once and about 0.47% held by the top ten. The receptor comes from a boy aged 10-17 years in good health and CMV-seronegative. Sequencing used PBMCs. The J gene is TRBJ2-3, the V gene TRBV5-4; 8 positions agree with TRBD2. Here the CDR3 DNA reads TGTGCCAGCTCCAGACTAGCGAACACAGATACGCAGTATTTT. Translating gives CASSRLANTDTQYF.